This T cell receptor beta chain was obtained from a study of T cell responses to AZD1222 COVID-19 vaccine. Study conclusions and caveats: Spike regions recognized by vaccine-associated CD4 TCRs spanned the protein, led by 160-218 and 743-854. Clonal diversity may have been underestimated in mostly white British donors. Samples come after the peak T cell response, not at day 14.

Note on this clone: The antigen is unknown.

The assay was immunoSEQ multiplex PCR, and TCRdb's table has in-frame clones only and misses some. The table records 140,000 or so clones, 70% to 90% of them present only once. CDR1 and CDR2 (germline): SGHRS, YFSETQ. Trimming removed 4 bases at V and 2 bases at J, with 9 bases between. The CDR3 totals 13 residues. The V and J genes are TRBV5-1 and TRBJ1-2; maybe TRBD1 (5 bases). The sequencing used peripheral blood, collected 28 days after the second AZD1222 dose. The TCR sequence derives from an adult who received the AZD1222 COVID-19 vaccine. The CDR3 DNA reads TGCGCCAGCAGCAGTACAGGCAACTATGGCTACACCTTC. This sequence encodes CASSSTGNYGYTF.